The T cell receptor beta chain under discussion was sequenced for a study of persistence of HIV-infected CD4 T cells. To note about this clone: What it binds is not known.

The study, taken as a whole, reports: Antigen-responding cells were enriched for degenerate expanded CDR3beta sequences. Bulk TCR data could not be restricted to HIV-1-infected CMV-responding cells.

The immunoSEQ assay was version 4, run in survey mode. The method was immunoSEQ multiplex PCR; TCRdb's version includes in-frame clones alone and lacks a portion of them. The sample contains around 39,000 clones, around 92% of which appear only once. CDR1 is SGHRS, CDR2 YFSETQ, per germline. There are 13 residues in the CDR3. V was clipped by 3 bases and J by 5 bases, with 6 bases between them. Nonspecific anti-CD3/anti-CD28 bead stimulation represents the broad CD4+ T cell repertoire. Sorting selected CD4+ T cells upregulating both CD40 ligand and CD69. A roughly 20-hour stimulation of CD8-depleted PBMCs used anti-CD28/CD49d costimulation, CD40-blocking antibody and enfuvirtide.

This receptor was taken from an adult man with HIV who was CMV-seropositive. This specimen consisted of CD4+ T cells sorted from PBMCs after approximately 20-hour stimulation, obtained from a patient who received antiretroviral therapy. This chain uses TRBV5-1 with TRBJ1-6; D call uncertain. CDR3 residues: CASSSDNNSPLHF. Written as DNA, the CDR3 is TGCGCCAGCAGCTCAGACAATAATTCACCCCTCCACTTT.